Listed below are T cell receptor delta chains from one sample, sequenced in a study of gammadelta T cells in human blood. TCRdb re-called the RT-PCR reads using CATT. Of around 1,100 delta-chain clones listed, more than 20% are singletons. Specimen: non-Vgamma9Vdelta2 gamma-delta T cells from infant blood. Every receptor here comes from a human donor. Each CDR3 is given with its conserved first and last residue. D genes are given only for firm matches. Clone size is not always given. Where it is, it says once, few, many or a class for expanded clones.

>TRDV1|TRDJ1|few|TRDD3
TGTGCTCTTGGGGAACGAGGGCTGGGCTGGGGGAGAGCGACGGCGGAACTCATCTTT
CALGERGLGWGRATAELIF
>TRDV1|TRDJ1|medium-sized|TRDD3
TGTGCTCTTGGGGAAATGGGGGGATACAACGATAAACTCATCTTT
CALGEMGGYNDKLIF
>TRDV1|TRDJ1|medium-sized|TRDD3
TGTGCTCTTGGGGAACTTCCGAGGAAGCGTCCGTACTGGGGGATACGATGGGCCGATAAACTCATCTTT
CALGELPRKRPYWGIRWADKLIF
>TRDV1|TRDJ1|medium-sized|TRDD3
TGTGCTCTTGGGGAACGGGGTCACTGGGGGATACGCGGAAGATATAAACTCATCTTT
CALGERGHWGIRGRYKLIF
>TRDV1|TRDJ1|large|TRDD3
TGTGCTCTTGGGGAAGGGGAATCTGGGATACGCTCGAGGGACACCGATAAACTCATCTTT
CALGEGESGIRSRDTDKLIF
>TRDV1|TRDJ1|large|-
TGTGCTCTTGGGGAACTTCGTAGATCTCCCGATAAACTCATCTTT
CALGELRRSPDKLIF
>TRDV1|TRDJ1|medium-sized|TRDD3
TGTGCTCTTGGGGAACGGTTCCTACGCCCTTGGGGGATACAGACCGATAAACTCATCTTT
CALGERFLRPWGIQTDKLIF
>TRAV38-2/DV8|TRDJ1|large|TRDD3
TGTGCTTATAGGAGCGCGCACCTACACCGACTTACTGGGGCCGACACCGATAAACTCATCTTT
CAYRSAHLHRLTGADTDKLIF
>TRDV1|TRDJ1|large|TRDD3
TGTGCTCTTGGGGAACTAGAGCCTTCCCCTCCTTACTGGGGGACCCACACTGATAAACTCATCTTT
CALGELEPSPPYWGTHTDKLIF
>TRDV1|TRDJ1|once|TRDD3
TGTGCTCTTGGGGAACTTCCTTACTGGGGGATTCGGCGGGGTAAACTCATCTTT
CALGELPYWGIRRGKLIF
>TRAV14/DV4|TRDJ1|medium-sized|TRDD3
TGTGCTCTGAGTGAGGCGGGGATCAGTACTGGGGGATACAATGTGTACACCGATAAACTCATCTTT
CALSEAGISTGGYNVYTDKLIF
>TRDV1|TRDJ4|-|-
TGTGCTCTTGGGGAACACATCGAGGGACTCTATTTTCGACCCCTGATCTTT
CALGEHIEGLYFRPLIF
>TRDV1|TRDJ1|medium-sized|TRDD3
TGTGCTCTTGGGGAACTATCTTGCTTCCCCGTACTGGGGGCTTCATCAGATAAACTCATCTTT
CALGELSCFPVLGASSDKLIF
>TRAV29/DV5|TRDJ1|large|-
TGTGCTCTGAGTGCCCCTTTCCCTCACTCGAGCGGTACCGATAAACTCATCTTT
CALSAPFPHSSGTDKLIF